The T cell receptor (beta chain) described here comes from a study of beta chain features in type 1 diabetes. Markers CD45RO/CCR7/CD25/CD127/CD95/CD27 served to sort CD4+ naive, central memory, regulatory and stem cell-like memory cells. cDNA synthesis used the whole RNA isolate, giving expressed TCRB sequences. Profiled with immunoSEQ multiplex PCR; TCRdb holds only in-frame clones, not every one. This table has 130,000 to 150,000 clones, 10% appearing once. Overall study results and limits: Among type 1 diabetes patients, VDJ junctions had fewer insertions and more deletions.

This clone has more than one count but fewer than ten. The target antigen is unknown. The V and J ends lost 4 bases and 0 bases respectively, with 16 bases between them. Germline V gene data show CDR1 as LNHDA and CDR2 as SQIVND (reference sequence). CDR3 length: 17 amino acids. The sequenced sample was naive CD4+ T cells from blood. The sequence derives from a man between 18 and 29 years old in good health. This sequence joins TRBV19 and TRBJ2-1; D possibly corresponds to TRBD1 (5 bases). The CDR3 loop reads CASSTRQGGISYNEQFF. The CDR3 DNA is TGTGCCAGTAGTACCCGGCAGGGCGGAATCTCCTACAATGAGCAGTTCTTC.